This TCR beta chain was profiled in a study of blood T cell repertoires in COVID-19. The overall study: Samples representing acute and convalescent COVID-19 were sourced from the United States, Italy and Spain. T cells, B-cell-depleted T cells, or PBMCs supplied cDNA or gDNA.

In the original analysis: Researchers report that nucleated cell counts were estimated from reference gene primer amplification. Profiled with immunoSEQ multiplex PCR; TCRdb holds only in-frame clones, not every one. Clone size and V and J calls were adopted from that table, with D and trimming inferred from the DNA. The sample lists fewer than 600,000 clones, roughly 89% occurring once. Seattle-derived patients entered the study during active infection and were followed longitudinally. This CDR3 spans 16 amino acids. CDR1 and CDR2 (germline): SGHRS, YFSETQ. Trimming cost V 0 bases and J 4 bases, with 15 bases left between them.

V usage is TRBV5-1 and J usage is TRBJ2-3; D is ambiguous. The receptor's source is a man aged 18 to 29 with COVID-19, enrolled during active disease. The sequenced material came from peripheral blood. CDR3 loop: CASSLDGRIKADTQYF. The CDR3, as DNA: TGCGCCAGCAGCTTGGATGGGCGAATAAAGGCAGATACGCAGTATTTT.